Detailed here is one TCR beta chain. This CDR3 contains 17 residues. The germline V gene has CDR1 SGHRS and CDR2 YFSETQ. Trimming at V came to 4 bases and at J to 2 bases, leaving 8 bases not matched to a gene. TCRdb re-called the RT-PCR reads through MiXCR, storing one row per CDR3 protein. The sample lists about 540,000 distinct CDR3 sequences; around a quarter were seen once. This specimen comes from a study of response to subunit inactivated influenza vaccine. The sample was also reused in another study, on T cells expressing NK-cell markers. From that second work: A 5'RACE template switching approach incorporating UMIs was used to make TCR beta cDNA.

This TCR came from a man aged 50 to 59 who received an inactivated influenza vaccine. The sequences come from CD4+ T cells sorted from PBMCs, collected 11 to 12 days after vaccination. The V call is TRBV5-1, the J call TRBJ2-3; 12 nucleotides match TRBD2. The CDR3 DNA reads TGCGCCAGCAGCCGCAGACTAGCGGGAGCCGTCACAGATACGCAGTATTTT. It is translated as CASSRRLAGAVTDTQYF.